The 17 T cell receptor beta chains given below trace back to one sample, sequenced in a study of T cells in Graves' hyperthyroidism and ophthalmopathy. The source material, RNA transcripts, was used to amplify TCR beta CDR3 regions. An initial round of RT-PCR targeting the TCR CDR3 relied on the HTBI primer set. TCRdb re-called the multiplex PCR reads through MiXCR, storing one row per CDR3 protein. The profile shows around 300,000 distinct CDR3 sequences, over 20% of them singletons. Sequencing input: blood. These receptors all stem from a young man with Graves' ophthalmopathy.

This clonotype was picked up many times. The rearrangement joins TRBV20-1 to TRBJ2-1, with 7 bases that match TRBD2. The germline CDR1 and CDR2 sequences are DFQATT and SNEGSKA (reference sequence). CDR3 length equals 15 residues. V lost 2 bases and J lost 1; bases outside the gene matches: 5. CDR3 sequence reads: CSARSGALSYNEQFF. The CDR3 nucleotides are TGCAGTGCTAGAAGCGGGGCACTTTCCTACAATGAGCAGTTCTTC.

The V and J genes are TRBV3-1 and TRBJ2-7, with a possible D match to TRBD1 (6 bases). CDR3 length equals 15 residues. Trimming pared 1 base from V and 4 bases from J, leaving 14 bases between. Per the germline V gene, CDR1 is LGHDT and CDR2 is YNNKEL (reference sequence). The CDR3 DNA reads as TGTGCCAGCAGCCAAGGGGGGCCAGCTGGTTACGAGCAGTACTTC. Its translation: CASSQGGPAGYEQYF.

This sequence joins TRBV12-3 or TRBV12-4 and TRBJ2-6; no firm D call. V lost 7 bases, J lost 0 bases, and 7 bases lay in between. The CDR3 is made up of 14 amino acids. CDR3 nucleotide sequence: TGTGCCAGCAATCCGTCCTCTGGGGCCAACGTCCTGACTTTC. This encodes CASNPSSGANVLTF.

In this sample, this clonotype turned up once. The V call is TRBV25-1, the J call TRBJ1-4; 7 bases fit TRBD1. Germline V CDR1 and CDR2: MGHDK, SYGVNS. J gave up 8 bases and V 3 bases, and 6 bases lay outside the gene matches. This CDR3 has 14 amino acids. In nucleotides, the CDR3 is TGTGCCAGCAGTGAGAACAGGGGCCAGGAAAAACTGTTTTTT. Residues: CASSENRGQEKLFF.

This clonotype was detected only a few times. V is TRBV18 and J is TRBJ2-7; 9 bases agree with TRBD1. Germline CDR1 and CDR2: KGHSH and LQKENI. The CDR3 spans 15 residues. The ends lost 3 bases at V and 3 bases at J; junction bases unmatched: 6. The DNA of the CDR3 is TGTGCCAGCTCACCGATTGGACAGGGGATCTACGAGCAGTACTTC. It specifies CASSPIGQGIYEQYF.

The gene calls are TRBV14 and TRBJ1-2; D not certain. This CDR3 comprises 16 residues. V lost 1 base and J 1 base, leaving 13 bases between the germline ends. Germline CDR1 is SGHDN and CDR2 is FVKESK. This chain's CDR3 is CASSQGASHFNYGYTF. Here the CDR3 DNA reads TGTGCCAGCAGCCAAGGGGCCTCCCATTTTAACTATGGCTACACCTTC.

This clonotype turned up a few times. The chain is built from TRBV7-2 and TRBJ2-2; the D gene is possibly TRBD2 (6 bases). CDR1 and CDR2 (germline): SGHTA, FQGNSA. CDR3 length equals 16 residues. The V and J ends lost 4 bases and 1 base respectively, with 13 bases between them. This CDR3 is CASSSSGTVNTGELFF. DNA of the CDR3: TGTGCCAGCAGCTCTTCCGGGACTGTGAACACCGGGGAGCTGTTTTTT.

Only a few counts were recorded for this clonotype. The chain employs TRBV13 and TRBJ2-1; TRBD2 aligns across 10 bases. The ends lost 5 bases at V and 7 bases at J; junction bases unmatched: 11. This CDR3 has 16 amino acids. The germline gives CDR1 PRHDT, CDR2 FYEKMQ (reference sequence). The CDR3 coding sequence is TGTGCCAGCAGCCCCCCGACGAGCGGGGGGGGGAATGAGCAGTTCTTC. Its translation is CASSPPTSGGGNEQFF.

Many counts were recorded for this clonotype. This sequence joins TRBV18 and TRBJ2-2; no clear D. This CDR3 is 15 amino acids long. Germline CDR1 KGHSH, CDR2 LQKENI. The V gene lost 1 base and the J gene lost 5 bases, with 11 bases spanning the gap. CDR3 sequence (DNA): TGTGCCAGCTCACCACGAGCCGGTGAAACCGGGGAGCTGTTTTTT. As protein: CASSPRAGETGELFF.

The rearrangement joins TRBV30 to TRBJ2-7; 12 nucleotides align to TRBD2. CDR1 is GTSNPN, CDR2 SVGIG, per germline (reference sequence). Trimming removed 0 bases from V and 8 bases from J; junction bases left unmatched: 5. The CDR3 is made up of 14 amino acids. This CDR3 is CAWSVLAGGGKQYF. The CDR3 DNA follows: TGTGCCTGGAGTGTTCTAGCGGGAGGGGGAAAGCAGTACTTC.

The chain combines TRBV5-1 with TRBJ2-7; D gene unclear. V was shortened by 2 bases and J by 2 bases, with 8 bases between the two germline ends. From germline, CDR1 is SGHRS and CDR2 YFSETQ. The CDR3 runs 13 residues. The CDR3 DNA reads as TGCGCCAGCAGCTTCGACTCAGCCTACGAGCAGTACTTC. Translation: CASSFDSAYEQYF.

This clonotype has only a few counts. This chain links TRBV30 with TRBJ1-1, with 11 nucleotides matching TRBD1. The V gene end was trimmed by 4 bases and the J gene end by 3 bases; junction bases not matched to a gene: 4. This CDR3 comprises 14 residues. Germline CDR1 and CDR2: GTSNPN and SVGIG (reference sequence). In DNA, the CDR3 is TGTGCCTGGACCCGGGGACAGGGGGACACTGAAGCTTTCTTT. Encoded protein: CAWTRGQGDTEAFF. The full variable domain, rest sourced from reference TRBV30 and TRBJ1-1, is SQTIHQWPATLVQPVGSPLSLECTVEGTSNPNLYWYRQAAGRGLQLLFYSVGIGQISSEVPQNLSASRPQDRQFILSSKKLLLSDSGFYLCAWTRGQGDTEAFFGQGTRLTVV.

The rearrangement links TRBV7-3 to TRBJ2-3, with D possibly TRBD2 on 6 matching bases. The CDR3 runs 15 residues. V was shortened by 1 base and J by 4 bases, with 12 bases between the two germline ends. From germline, CDR1 is SGHTA and CDR2 FQGTGA. The CDR3 here is CASSLSGMWADTQYF. The CDR3 DNA follows: TGTGCCAGCAGCTTAAGCGGGATGTGGGCAGATACGCAGTATTTT. Using reference TRBV7-3 and TRBJ2-3 for the parts outside the CDR3, the full variable domain is GAGVSQTPSNKVTEKGKYVELRCDPISGHTALYWYRQSLGQGPEFLIYFQGTGAADDSGLPNDRFFAVRPEGSVSTLKIQRTERGDSAVYLCASSLSGMWADTQYFGPGTRLTVL.

The J gene is TRBJ1-3, the V gene TRBV7-8, with D unclear. Trimming shortened V by 1 base and J by 0 bases, and 7 bases separated the two germline ends. CDR3 length: 15 amino acids. Germline assignment: CDR1 SGHVS and CDR2 FQNEAQ. The CDR3 bases are TGTGCCAGCAGCTTAGGGGAACACTCTGGAAACACCATATATTTT. Translated: CASSLGEHSGNTIYF.

This clonotype was counted between two and nine times. This chain connects TRBV28 to TRBJ2-1; maybe TRBD2 (6 bases). This CDR3 comprises 17 residues. The germline gives CDR1 MDHEN, CDR2 SYDVKM. V was pared by 2 bases and J by 6 bases, with 20 bases between. The CDR3 here is CASSLESPGLHGNEQFF. The CDR3 DNA reads as TGTGCCAGCAGTTTAGAGTCACCGGGACTCCACGGCAATGAGCAGTTCTTC. Using reference TRBV28 and TRBJ2-1 for the parts outside the CDR3, the full variable domain is DVKVTQSSRYLVKRTGEKVFLECVQDMDHENMFWYRQDPGLGLRLIYFSYDVKMKEKGDIPEGYSVSREKKERFSLILESASTNQTSMYLCASSLESPGLHGNEQFFGPGTRLTVL.

In this sample, this clonotype turned up a few times. The gene calls are TRBV5-4 and TRBJ2-3; 13 nucleotides agree with TRBD2. The trim removed 4 bases at V and 3 bases at J, leaving 8 bases unmatched. The CDR3 covers 17 residues. Looked up from germline, CDR1 is SGHNT and CDR2 is YYREEE (reference sequence). The chain's CDR3 is CASSLGLAGARTDTQYF. For the CDR3, the DNA is TGTGCCAGCAGCCTCGGACTAGCGGGAGCTCGGACAGATACGCAGTATTTT. The full variable domain, with the rest looked up from reference TRBV5-4 and TRBJ2-3, is ETGVTQSPTHLIKTRGQQVTLRCSSQSGHNTVSWYQQALGQGPQFIFQYYREEENGRGNFPPRFSGLQFPNYSSELNVNALELDDSALYLCASSLGLAGARTDTQYFGPGTRLTVL.

This clonotype was counted ten times or more. This chain uses TRBV3-1 with TRBJ2-7; D is undetermined. V was pared by 6 bases and J by 2 bases, with 14 bases between. Germline CDR1 reads LGHDT; CDR2 reads YNNKEL (reference sequence). The length of the CDR3 is 14 residues. This CDR3 is CASSPDRPPYEQYF. DNA of the CDR3: TGTGCCAGCAGTCCGGACCGACCTCCCTACGAGCAGTACTTC.